One sample yielded the 27 T cell receptor beta chains listed below, sequenced in a study of T-cell memory formation after mild COVID-19. TCRdb redid the calling of the 5' RACE reads with MiXCR, one entry per CDR3 protein. This table holds fewer than 200,000 distinct CDR3 sequences, 15% to 20% found once. Material: PBMCs or a T cell subset sorted from them (not recorded which). The receptors come from a man between 18 and 35 years old who had mild COVID-19 (a few samples of this study predate the infection). Cell type and time point are not known.

This clonotype was seen at least ten times. This chain links TRBV5-5 with TRBJ1-5, with a tentative D call TRBD1 (5 bases). The CDR3 loop spans 13 amino acids. Germline CDR1 and CDR2: SGHKS and YYEKEE (reference sequence). The V end was cut by 3 bases, the J end by 3 bases, with 7 bases between. This CDR3 is CASSYGANQPQHF. In DNA form, the CDR3 reads TGTGCCAGCAGCTACGGGGCCAATCAGCCCCAGCATTTT.

The rearrangement uses TRBV5-1 and TRBJ1-1; D might be TRBD1 (6 bases). Germline-derived CDR1 and CDR2 are SGHRS and YFSETQ. The CDR3 totals 13 residues. The V end lost 4 bases, the J end lost 3 bases, and 10 bases lay between the germline ends. CDR3 amino acids: CASSRGYDTEAFF. CDR3 DNA: TGCGCCAGCAGCAGGGGGTATGACACTGAAGCTTTCTTT.

V usage is TRBV4-1 and J usage is TRBJ2-5, with 11 bases aligning to TRBD2. CDR3 length: 16 residues. J was trimmed by 2 bases and V by 1 base; bases with no gene match: 3. Looked up from germline, CDR1 is MGHRA and CDR2 is YSYEKL. The CDR3 nucleotides read TGCGCCAGCAGCCAAGGACTAGCGGGGACTCAAGAGACCCAGTACTTC. It encodes CASSQGLAGTQETQYF.

This clonotype appeared a few times. This chain connects TRBV21-1 to TRBJ1-5. TRBV21-1 is flagged as a pseudogene. CDR3 length equals 16 residues. The CDR3 DNA is TGTGCCAGCAGCAAAGTACGGGGAGGTGGCGGTCAGCCCCAGCATTTT. Protein sequence: CASSKVRGGGGQPQHF.

The V and J genes are TRBV7-9 and TRBJ1-6; tentative D call: TRBD1 (5 bases). Trimming removed 3 bases from V and 7 bases from J, with 10 bases in between. CDR1 and CDR2 from the germline V gene are SEHNR and FQNEAQ (reference sequence). This CDR3 has 14 amino acids. The CDR3 coding sequence is TGTGCCAGCAGCTTCCAACAGGTCAATTCACCCCTCCACTTT. Protein: CASSFQQVNSPLHF.

The gene calls are TRBV5-4 and TRBJ2-1, with 9 bases that match TRBD1. With V trimmed by 9 bases and J by 5 bases, 9 bases remained unmatched. Germline lookup yields CDR1 SGHNT and CDR2 YYREEE (reference sequence). CDR3 length: 14 amino acids. The CDR3 nucleotides read TGTGCCACCGAACAGGGGGCCCGTAACAATGAGCAGTTCTTC. This gives the protein CATEQGARNNEQFF.

This chain links TRBV12-1 with TRBJ2-2; no DNA check was done on the table's D call, TRBD2. TRBV12-1 is flagged as a pseudogene. This CDR3 is 16 amino acids long. The CDR3 DNA sequence: TGTGCCAGCAGCTTTCCTAGCGGGGGGGGCTCCGGGGAGCTGTTTTTT. Amino acids: CASSFPSGGGSGELFF.

This clonotype was counted many times. The chain links TRBV5-1 to TRBJ2-5, with TRBD2 as a possible D gene (6 bases). From germline, CDR1 is SGHRS and CDR2 YFSETQ. V dropped 6 bases and J dropped 2 bases, with 17 bases sitting between them. There are 15 residues in the CDR3. The CDR3 spells CASMRWGTPQETQYF. The CDR3 region has the DNA TGCGCCAGCATGCGATGGGGGACTCCGCAAGAGACCCAGTACTTC.

This clonotype was counted between two and nine times. The chain combines TRBV5-1 with TRBJ2-1; possible D gene TRBD1, 5 bases. The CDR3 has 15 residues. Germline values: CDR1 SGHRS, CDR2 YFSETQ. With 0 bases removed from V and 8 bases from J, the gap between germline ends came to 15 bases. CDR3 sequence reads: CASSLGQLPGDEQFF. For the CDR3, the DNA is TGCGCCAGCAGCTTGGGACAGCTACCAGGTGATGAGCAGTTCTTC.

This clonotype showed up many times. The junction shows a germline mismatch at one end, possibly a read error. V usage is TRBV5-1 and J usage is TRBJ2-5; D is ambiguous. The CDR3 sequence is 11 residues long. The germline gives CDR1 SGHRS, CDR2 YFSETQ. In DNA, the CDR3 is TGTGCCAGCAGCTTGGCGGAGACCCAGTACTTC. Its protein product is CASSLAETQYF.

The chain is built from TRBV7-9 and TRBJ1-1, with a weak D call TRBD1 (6 bases). The germline gives CDR1 SEHNR, CDR2 FQNEAQ (reference sequence). The CDR3 runs to 12 residues. The V end was cut by 1 base, the J end by 12 bases, with 12 bases between. The CDR3 protein is CASSLVGDNTFF. CDR3 DNA: TGTGCCAGCAGCTTAGTGGGGGACAATACTTTCTTT.

This clonotype is a singleton in its sample. The genes are TRBV10-3 and TRBJ2-1; 10 bases fit TRBD2. The CDR3 loop spans 13 amino acids. Germline lookup yields CDR1 ENHRY and CDR2 SYGVKD. J gave up 7 bases and V 10 bases, and 7 bases lay outside the gene matches. The CDR3 loop is CATSGGGVNEQFF. The CDR3 DNA follows: TGTGCCACTAGCGGGGGAGGTGTGAATGAGCAGTTCTTC.

This sequence joins TRBV5-1 and TRBJ2-5; 9 bases line up with TRBD1. The germline CDR1 and CDR2 sequences are SGHRS and YFSETQ. V lost 4 bases and J lost 6; bases outside the gene matches: 10. The CDR3 covers 15 residues. The CDR3 bases are TGCGCCAGCAGCACCCCGGACAGGGGTTCGAAGACCCAGTACTTC. It encodes CASSTPDRGSKTQYF.

This clonotype was recorded a few times. The chain links TRBV4-3 to TRBJ2-7; unclear D gene. V dropped 8 bases and J dropped 2 bases, with 16 bases sitting between them. The CDR3 has 14 amino acids. Germline CDR1 is LGHNA and CDR2 is YSLEER. CDR3: CASPRVSSPYEQYV. The CDR3 DNA reads TGCGCCAGCCCGCGAGTCAGCTCGCCCTACGAGCAGTACGTC.

The sample holds a few counts of this clonotype. The V gene is TRBV15, the J gene TRBJ1-5; D is undetermined. Trimming removed 1 base at V and 4 bases at J, with 5 bases between. The CDR3 totals 13 residues. Germline CDR1 and CDR2: LNHNV and YYDKDF (reference sequence). Here the CDR3 DNA reads TGTGCCACCAGCAGAGCTGGGAATCAGCCCCAGCATTTT. It encodes CATSRAGNQPQHF.

V gene TRBV20-1 combines with J gene TRBJ1-1; the D is unclear. Deletions cut 5 bases from V and 4 bases from J, with 14 bases between. CDR1 and CDR2 from the germline V gene are DFQATT and SNEGSKA (reference sequence). CDR3 length equals 13 residues. CDR3 protein: CSAFLPGGTEAFF. As DNA, the CDR3 is TGCAGTGCTTTCCTCCCAGGTGGCACTGAAGCTTTCTTT.

The table lists this clonotype with a few counts. The chain joins TRBV5-1 to TRBJ2-1; possible D gene TRBD1, 6 bases. Germline loops: CDR1 SGHRS, CDR2 YFSETQ. V dropped 5 bases and J dropped 7 bases, with 22 bases sitting between them. The CDR3 loop spans 16 amino acids. For the CDR3, the DNA is TGCGCCAGCAGGCCCAGACAGGAGGCCGGTACGAATGAGCAGTTCTTC. Protein: CASRPRQEAGTNEQFF.

The rearrangement joins TRBV12-3 or TRBV12-4 to TRBJ1-2; no clear D. The ends were cut back, 6 bases at V and 3 bases at J, with 5 bases in the middle. The CDR3 length is 11 residues. Here the CDR3 reads CASRDDYGYTF. As DNA, the CDR3 is TGTGCCAGCAGGGATGACTATGGCTACACCTTC.

The chain recombines TRBV5-1 with TRBJ2-3; 10 nucleotides match TRBD2. Germline assignment: CDR1 SGHRS and CDR2 YFSETQ. V shed 1 base and J 1 base; nucleotides not matched to a gene: 3. This CDR3 spans 16 amino acids. CDR3 nucleotides: TGCGCCAGCAGCTTGTCTAGCGGGGGCGGCACAGATACGCAGTATTTT. Protein sequence: CASSLSSGGGTDTQYF.

The gene calls are TRBV6-2 or TRBV6-3 and TRBJ2-1, with a tentative D call TRBD2 (6 bases). This CDR3 has 13 amino acids. The V end lost 6 bases, the J end lost 4 bases, and 10 bases lay between the germline ends. In germline, CDR1 is MNHEY, CDR2 SVGEGT. CDR3 protein: CASRPAGYNEQFF. In nucleotides, the CDR3 is TGTGCCAGCAGACCGGCGGGGTACAATGAGCAGTTCTTC.

Only a few counts were recorded for this clonotype. This chain connects TRBV11-2 to TRBJ1-2; 7 bases map to TRBD1. The germline gives CDR1 SGHAT, CDR2 FQNNGV. Trimming cost V 0 bases and J 7 bases; bases outside gene matches: 8. CDR3 size: 15 residues. CDR3 DNA sequence: TGTGCCAGCAGCTTAGACTCAACACAGGGGTCTGGCTACACCTTC. It yields the protein CASSLDSTQGSGYTF.

The chain links TRBV7-2 to TRBJ1-3, with unresolved D. Germline CDR1 reads SGHTA; CDR2 reads FQGNSA. The CDR3 spans 16 residues. The V gene lost 3 bases and the J gene lost 0 bases, with 12 bases spanning the gap. The CDR3 nucleotides are TGTGCCAGCAGCTTCCTCCACGGTCGCTCTGGAAACACCATATATTTT. It encodes CASSFLHGRSGNTIYF.

V is TRBV20-1 and J is TRBJ1-6; D gene ambiguous. The CDR3 loop spans 13 amino acids. Germline V gene lookup returns CDR1 DFQATT and CDR2 SNEGSKA (reference sequence). The V end lost 2 bases, the J end lost 7 bases, and 9 bases lay between the germline ends. CDR3 amino acids: CSARRVGNSPLHF. DNA of the CDR3: TGCAGTGCTAGAAGGGTGGGGAATTCACCCCTCCACTTT.

The chain employs TRBV6-2 or TRBV6-3 and TRBJ1-1; a possible D gene is TRBD1 (6 bases). Per the germline V gene, CDR1 is MNHEY and CDR2 is SVGEGT. The ends were cut back, 6 bases at V and 7 bases at J, with 15 bases in the middle. The CDR3 is 13 amino acids. The CDR3 here is CASSDRTSLEAFF. The CDR3 DNA is TGTGCCAGCAGCGACAGGACTAGCCTTGAAGCTTTCTTT.

The chain couples TRBV5-1 to TRBJ2-1; 7 bases line up with TRBD1. Germline CDR1 is SGHRS and CDR2 is YFSETQ. This CDR3 has 13 amino acids. V was pared by 7 bases and J by 3 bases, with 4 bases of the junction left unmatched. The CDR3 bases are TGCGCCAGCCAGGGGGTAGGCTACAATGAGCAGTTCTTC. Translated, it gives CASQGVGYNEQFF.

The chain combines TRBV20-1 with TRBJ1-2; 9 bases are shared with TRBD1. J lost 3 bases, V lost 5 bases, and 7 bases had no gene match. This CDR3 contains 14 residues. The germline CDR1 and CDR2 sequences are DFQATT and SNEGSKA (reference sequence). CDR3 sequence (DNA): TGCAGTGCTTCCCGGACAGGGGTTGACTATGGCTACACCTTC. Its protein is CSASRTGVDYGYTF.

CDR3 protein: CASSQVTGRETQYF. The CDR3, as DNA: TGCGCCAGCAGCCAAGTTACAGGGCGGGAGACCCAGTACTTC. The genes are TRBV4-3 and TRBJ2-5; D might be TRBD1 (6 bases). V was shortened by 1 base and J by 5 bases, with 11 bases between the two germline ends. The CDR3 totals 14 residues. CDR1 LGHNA and CDR2 YSLEER come from the germline V gene.